A selection of T cell receptor beta chains follows, all from one sample in a study of vaccination effects on CD4 cells after COVID-19. The antigens these receptors bind are not known. The protocol was immunoSEQ multiplex PCR, while the TCRdb copy is restricted to in-frame clones and leaves out a portion. The repertoire holds 20,000 to 25,000 clones, 75% to 85% seen once, with roughly two fifths in the top ten. The sample in question was CD4+ T cells from PBMCs cultured with a peptide pool, obtained before COVID-19 vaccination. Source of these receptors: a human donor who had a prior SARS-CoV-2 infection. CDR3s include the opening cysteine and the closing phenylalanine or tryptophan. The D gene is left open where the match is weak. Size values are once, few and many counts, or a class for expanded clones, and some rows have none.

d_gene	j_gene	v_gene	abundance	CDR3aa	CDR3nt
TRBD2	TRBJ2-5	TRBV7-9	few	CASSFGGAWETQYF	TGTGCCAGCAGCTTCGGGGGGGCATGGGAGACCCAGTACTTC
NA	TRBJ1-2	TRBV30	NA	CAHEREYYGYTF	TGTGCCCATGAGAGGGAATACTATGGCTACACCTTC
NA	TRBJ1-5	TRBV6-5	NA	CASSYSYSNQPQHF	TGTGCCAGCAGTTACTCGTATAGCAATCAGCCCCAGCATTTT
NA	TRBJ2-1	TRBV7-2	few	CASRRPGPKYNEQFF	TGTGCCAGCAGACGCCCGGGACCAAAATACAATGAGCAGTTCTTC
TRBD2	TRBJ2-1	TRBV18	NA	CASSPRLANNEQFF	TGTGCCAGCTCACCCAGACTAGCGAACAATGAGCAGTTCTTC
NA	TRBJ2-7	TRBV2	few	CASSGALVSYEQYF	TGTGCCAGCAGTGGGGCTCTCGTCTCCTACGAGCAGTACTTC
NA	TRBJ1-5	TRBV27	NA	CASSLSGGDQPQHF	TGTGCCAGCAGTTTATCGGGAGGCGATCAGCCCCAGCATTTT
TRBD1	TRBJ2-7	TRBV5-4	once	CASRKDRGREQYF	TGTGCCAGCAGAAAGGACAGGGGGCGCGAGCAGTACTTC
TRBD1	TRBJ2-7	TRBV5-1	once	CASSLATGVVHEQYF	TGCGCCAGCAGCTTAGCGACAGGGGTTGTCCACGAGCAGTACTTC
NA	TRBJ2-2	TRBV3-1/TRBV3-2	NA	CASSQLGGATGELFF	TGTGCCAGCAGCCAATTAGGGGGTGCCACCGGGGAGCTGTTTTTT
TRBD2	TRBJ2-3	TRBV18	NA	CASSPLASGGLADTQYF	TGTGCCAGCTCACCACTCGCTAGCGGGGGGTTGGCAGATACGCAGTATTTT
TRBD1	TRBJ2-7	TRBV7-2	NA	CASSLRGTGGEQYF	TGTGCCAGCAGCTTACGGGGGACAGGGGGCGAGCAGTACTTC
NA	TRBJ2-3	TRBV4-3	NA	CASSHDLLTDTQYF	TGCGCCAGCAGCCACGACTTATTAACAGATACGCAGTATTTT
TRBD2	TRBJ2-5	TRBV14	NA	CASSHGLAETQYF	TGTGCCAGCAGCCACGGACTAGCGGAGACCCAGTACTTC
NA	TRBJ2-7	TRBV5-1	NA	CASSLEGYEQYF	TGCGCCAGCAGCTTGGAAGGCTACGAGCAGTACTTC
TRBD1	TRBJ1-2	TRBV5-4	NA	CASSLLPGGYGYTF	TGTGCCAGCAGCTTGTTGCCAGGGGGCTATGGCTACACCTTC
NA	TRBJ2-1	TRBV6-5	once	CASSYGLSLNEQFF	TGTGCCAGCAGTTACGGTCTTTCCCTCAATGAGCAGTTCTTC
TRBD2	TRBJ2-7	TRBV15	few	CATSRVTSGSYEQYF	TGTGCCACCAGCAGAGTGACTAGCGGGAGCTACGAGCAGTACTTC
TRBD1	TRBJ1-2	TRBV7-2	once	CASSLAPTGPGYGYTF	TGTGCCAGCAGCTTAGCCCCGACAGGGCCCGGTTATGGCTACACCTTC
TRBD2	TRBJ2-4	TRBV6-5	few	CASSYSGGAENIQYF	TGTGCCAGCAGTTATAGCGGGGGGGCCGAAAACATTCAGTACTTC
NA	TRBJ2-7	TRBV5-1	NA	CASSLGVGSSYEQYF	TGCGCCAGCAGCTTGGGGGTCGGGTCCTCCTACGAGCAGTACTTC
TRBD1	TRBJ1-5	TRBV19	NA	CASQDRGLYGPQHF	TGTGCCAGCCAGGACAGGGGTTTGTATGGGCCCCAGCATTTT
NA	TRBJ2-1	TRBV11-1	NA	CASSSPAGLRNNEQFF	TGTGCCAGCAGCTCACCTGCCGGTCTACGCAACAATGAGCAGTTCTTC
TRBD2	TRBJ2-1	TRBV27	few	CASRATSGGAWEQFF	TGTGCCAGCAGGGCGACTAGCGGGGGGGCCTGGGAGCAGTTCTTC
TRBD2	TRBJ2-2	TRBV12-5	NA	CASGLGEGNTGELFF	TGTGCTAGTGGTTTAGGGGAGGGGAACACCGGGGAGCTGTTTTTT
NA	TRBJ2-7	TRBV27	NA	CASRAGDYYEQYF	TGTGCCAGCAGGGCAGGTGACTACTACGAGCAGTACTTC
TRBD1	TRBJ1-6	TRBV5-1	NA	CASSLGDSGNSPLHF	TGCGCCAGCAGCTTGGGGGACAGCGGCAATTCACCCCTCCACTTT
NA	TRBJ1-3	TRBV7-9	few	CASSLGSLSGNTIYF	TGTGCCAGCAGCTTAGGCAGTCTCTCTGGAAACACCATATATTTT
TRBD2	TRBJ2-7	TRBV23-1	few	CASRRAGLAAYEQYF	TGCGCCAGCAGACGTGCCGGACTAGCGGCATACGAGCAGTACTTC
NA	TRBJ2-1	TRBV5-6	NA	CASSLDTYNEQFF	TGTGCCAGCAGCTTGGACACCTACAATGAGCAGTTCTTC
TRBD2	TRBJ2-1	TRBV15	NA	CATSSGTSGSYNEQFF	TGTGCCACCAGCAGCGGGACTAGCGGGAGCTACAATGAGCAGTTCTTC
TRBD1	TRBJ1-6	TRBV5-4	NA	CASRNGTEYNSPLHF	TGTGCCAGCAGAAACGGGACAGAGTATAATTCACCCCTCCACTTT
TRBD1	TRBJ2-5	TRBV7-2	NA	CASSSAGGRETQYF	TGTGCCAGCAGCTCCGCAGGGGGCCGGGAGACCCAGTACTTC
NA	TRBJ1-2	TRBV7-6	NA	CASSLVPGSQDSGPNYGYTF	TGTGCCAGCAGCTTAGTTCCAGGATCCCAAGACTCCGGCCCCAACTATGGCTACACCTTC
NA	TRBJ1-2	TRBV9	NA	CASSVGGGFYGYTF	TGTGCCAGCAGCGTAGGTGGGGGTTTCTATGGCTACACCTTC
TRBD2	TRBJ2-1	TRBV4-1	NA	CASSQGLARSSYNEQFF	TGCGCCAGCAGCCAGGGACTAGCCAGGAGCTCCTACAATGAGCAGTTCTTC
NA	TRBJ2-3	TRBV10-3	few	CAISEPRTDTQYF	TGTGCCATCAGTGAGCCGCGCACAGATACGCAGTATTTT
TRBD1	TRBJ1-2	TRBV19	NA	CASSTEDRATSNYGYTF	TGTGCCAGTAGTACCGAGGACAGGGCCACTTCTAACTATGGCTACACCTTC
TRBD1	TRBJ2-2	TRBV18	NA	CASTKTGDGELFF	TGTGCCAGCACCAAGACAGGGGACGGGGAGCTGTTTTTT
NA	TRBJ2-1	TRBV5-1	NA	CASSGVAYNEQFF	TGCGCCAGCAGTGGGGTGGCCTACAATGAGCAGTTCTTC